This T cell receptor beta chain was identified in a study of graft-versus-host responses after intestinal transplantation. Overall study: Every one of the recipients received anti-thymocyte globulin induction and afterwards took tacrolimus and steroids for around 3 years.

Profiled with immunoSEQ multiplex PCR; TCRdb holds only in-frame clones, not every one. The sample records about 98,000 clones, about 82% being singletons. Unmatched junction bases numbered 6, after V lost 1 base and J lost 5 bases. This CDR3 comprises 15 residues. Germline values: CDR1 SGDLS, CDR2 YYNGEE. V usage is TRBV9 and J usage is TRBJ2-5, with 9 bases lining up with TRBD1. This TCR was sampled from a human patient who received an intestinal transplant, so some T cells may come from the graft donor. Here the sequenced sample was PBMCs, taken 255 days after intestinal transplant. In nucleotides, the CDR3 is TGTGCCAGCAGCGTACGGGACAGGGTGGGGGAGACCCAGTACTTC. Its protein product is CASSVRDRVGETQYF.